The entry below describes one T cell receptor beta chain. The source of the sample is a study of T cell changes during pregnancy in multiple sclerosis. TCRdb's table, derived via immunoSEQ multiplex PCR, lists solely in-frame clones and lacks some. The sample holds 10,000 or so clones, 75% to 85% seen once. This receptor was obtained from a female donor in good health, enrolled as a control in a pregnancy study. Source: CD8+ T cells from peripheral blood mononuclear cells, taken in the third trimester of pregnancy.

The DNA for the CDR3 is TGTGCCAGCAGCGCGCCGACTAGCGGGGGGACCGGCAATGAGCAGTTCTTC. As protein: CASSAPTSGGTGNEQFF. The chain is built from TRBV9 and TRBJ2-1; TRBD2 agrees at 13 bases. Germline V gene sequence: CDR1 SGDLS, CDR2 YYNGEE. This CDR3 is 17 amino acids long. V dropped 3 bases and J dropped 6; count of bases not matched to a gene: 9.